This entry is about one T cell receptor (beta chain). The sample comes from a study of shared clonotypes between healthy human individuals. J gave up 2 bases and V 5 bases, and 4 bases lay outside the gene matches. CDR1 and CDR2 from the germline V gene are SGHNT and YENEEA. This CDR3 contains 14 residues. Sequenced by immunoSEQ multiplex PCR; TCRdb stores in-frame clones only, minus some. The sample shows hundreds of thousands of clones, approximately 79% of them seen only once. V and J are TRBV11-3 and TRBJ2-3; 7 nucleotides agree with TRBD1. Sequenced: memory CD4+ T cells sorted from blood. Subset given: CD45RA-negative fraction. This TCR derives from a man aged 25-45 years in good health. The chain's CDR3 is CASSPGQSTDTQYF. CDR3 nucleotide sequence: TGTGCCAGCAGCCCGGGACAGTCCACAGATACGCAGTATTTT.